The 2 T cell receptor beta chains below all came from one sample that was sequenced in a study of radiotherapy plus CTLA-4 blockade in lung cancer. Produced via immunoSEQ multiplex PCR; TCRdb's table is partial and in-frame only. The table records some 120,000 clones, around 84% of them present only once. Sequencing used peripheral blood, obtained from a patient treated with radiotherapy plus ipilimumab. These receptors came from a human donor with non-small cell lung cancer that progressed on radiotherapy plus ipilimumab. Some clones in this sample may be carry-over from other donors' samples.

This clone has just a few counts. J is TRBJ2-2 and V is TRBV5-4; 8 bases match TRBD1. Germline V lookup: CDR1 SGHNT, CDR2 YYREEE (reference sequence). The CDR3 covers 16 residues. V was clipped by 4 bases and J by 7 bases; unmatched bases: 12. The CDR3 nucleotides are TGTGCCAGCAGCCGACCCCCTGGACAGGGCATCGGGGAGCTGTTTTTT. Its translation is CASSRPPGQGIGELFF.

The V and J genes are TRBV5-1 and TRBJ1-4; tentative D call: TRBD1 (5 bases). The V gene's germline CDR1 is SGHRS and CDR2 YFSETQ. Trimming cost V 1 base and J 5 bases, with 12 bases left between them. This CDR3 spans 15 amino acids. CDR3 in amino acids: CASSLSTGQNEKLFF. The CDR3 DNA reads as TGCGCCAGCAGCTTGTCCACGGGGCAAAATGAAAAACTGTTTTTT.